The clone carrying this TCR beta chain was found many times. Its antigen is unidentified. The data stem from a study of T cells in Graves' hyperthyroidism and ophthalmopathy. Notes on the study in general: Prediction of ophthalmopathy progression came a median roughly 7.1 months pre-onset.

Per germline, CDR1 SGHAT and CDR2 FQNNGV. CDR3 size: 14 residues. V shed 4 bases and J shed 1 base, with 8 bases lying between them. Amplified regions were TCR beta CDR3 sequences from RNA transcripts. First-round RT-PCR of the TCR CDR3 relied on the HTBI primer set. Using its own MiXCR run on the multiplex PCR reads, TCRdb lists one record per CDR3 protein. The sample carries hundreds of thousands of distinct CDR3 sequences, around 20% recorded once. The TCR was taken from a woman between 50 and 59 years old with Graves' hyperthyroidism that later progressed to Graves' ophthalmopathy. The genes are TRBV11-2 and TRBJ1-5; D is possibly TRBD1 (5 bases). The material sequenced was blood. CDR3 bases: TGTGCCAGCAGCTGGGGACCGAGCAATCAGCCCCAGCATTTT. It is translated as CASSWGPSNQPQHF.